Below are 10 T cell receptor delta chains sequenced from a single sample in a study of gamma-delta chains in newborns, infants, children. TCRdb re-processed the reads using CATT. Of about 5,000 delta-chain clones in the sample, 0.35% to 0.45% were seen once. The source material was blood. The receptor source for this set is a child who was a newborn, infant or young child, either healthy, febrile or measles-vaccinated (not recorded which).

This clone was seen a few times. A far more abundant clone sits one base away, making this likely a read error. Other DNA sequences in this sample translate to the same CDR3. The V call is TRDV2, the J call TRDJ3, with D maybe TRDD3 (5 bases). Germline CDR1 reads GEAIGNYY; CDR2 reads EKD. The CDR3 runs to 19 residues. The CDR3 DNA is TGTGCCTGTGACACCGTGCGGGGGGCAGCCTCCTGGGACACCCGACAAATGTTTTTC. Protein sequence: CACDTVRGAASWDTRQMFF.

As concerns this clone: TCRdb records a much larger clone's protein for this DNA, with a difference at residue 3 that likely arises from a read error; the protein given is the translation of the DNA. The J gene is TRDJ3, the V gene TRDV2; no firm D call. The germline gives CDR1 GEAIGNYY, CDR2 EKD. The CDR3 is 18 residues long. CDR3 in amino acids: CARDPLLLSSWDTRQMFF. Written as DNA, the CDR3 is TGTGCCCGTGACCCCTTACTGCTGAGCTCCTGGGACACCCGACAGATGTTTTTC.

Concerning this clone: A read error likely explains this, since a far larger clone differs by one base. Other DNA sequences in this sample translate to the same CDR3. The rearrangement uses TRDV2 and TRDJ3; 11 nucleotides align to TRDD3. The CDR3 is 20 amino acids. The germline gives CDR1 GEAIGNYY, CDR2 EKD. The CDR3 region has the DNA TGCGCCTGTGACACCGTACTGGGGGATAATAGCTCCTGGGACACCCGACAGATGTTTTTC. It specifies CACDTVLGDNSSWDTRQMFF.

This clone is classed as large. The sample contains more than one DNA sequence encoding this CDR3. The J gene is TRDJ3, the V gene TRDV2; tentatively, D is TRDD3 (6 bases). In germline, CDR1 is GEAIGNYY, CDR2 EKD. The CDR3 has 17 amino acids. V lost 2 bases, J lost 0 bases, and 10 bases lay in between. CDR3 sequence reads: CACDSTGSSWDTRQMFF. DNA for the CDR3: TGTGCCTGTGACAGTACTGGGAGCTCCTGGGACACCCGACAGATGTTTTTC.

Concerning this clone: The TCRdb protein, from a much larger clone, departs from this DNA's translation at residue 5, likely by read error; the protein shown derives from the DNA. V usage is TRDV2 and J usage is TRDJ3, with 11 nucleotides matching TRDD3. J lost 3 bases, V lost 3 bases, and 9 bases had no gene match. The CDR3 extends over 19 amino acids. The germline V gene has CDR1 GEAIGNYY and CDR2 EKD. This CDR3 reads CACDAGWGIRDWDTRQMFF. CDR3 nucleotide sequence: TGTGCCTGTGACGCCGGGTGGGGGATACGCGACTGGGACACCCGACAGATGTTTTTC.

Concerning this clone itself: A single base is all that separates this from a far larger clone, so a read error is likely. The same CDR3 can be traced to other DNA sequences in this sample. J is TRDJ3 and V is TRDV2; 7 bases agree with TRDD3. Trimming cost V 0 bases and J 0 bases; bases outside gene matches: 10. Germline CDR1 reads GEAIGNYY; CDR2 reads EKD. The CDR3 spans 20 residues. CDR3 nucleotides: TGTGCCTGTGACACCCTAGGGATACCTAGAAGCTCCTGGGACACCCGACAGATGTTTTTC. Translating it yields CACDTLGIPRSSWDTRQMFF.

This clone has just a few counts. The protein held in TCRdb is that of a much larger clone and does not match this DNA's translation at residue 12, likely because of a read error; the protein shown is translated from the DNA. The chain employs TRDV2 and TRDJ3, with 7 nucleotides matching TRDD3. The germline CDR1 and CDR2 sequences are GEAIGNYY and EKD. The CDR3 spans 15 residues. The CDR3 protein is CACDWGNWDTRRMFF. DNA for the CDR3: TGTGCCTGTGACTGGGGGAATTGGGACACCCGACGGATGTTTTTC.

This clone showed up just a few times. The translation of this DNA and the TCRdb protein of a much larger clone differ at residue 12, probably owing to a read error; the protein shown here is translated from the DNA. The rearrangement joins TRDV2 to TRDJ1, with TRDD3 matching over 12 bases. Per the germline V gene, CDR1 is GEAIGNYY and CDR2 is EKD. Trimming took 3 bases from V and 3 from J; bases not matched to a gene: 10. This CDR3 comprises 17 residues. CDR3: CACDRLGDTEYADKLIF. The DNA for the CDR3 is TGTGCCTGTGACCGTCTGGGGGATACGGAGTACGCCGATAAACTCATCTTT.

In the case of this clone: This DNA's translation and the protein TCRdb lists, from a much larger clone, do not match at residue 4, likely due to a read error; the protein shown is translated from the DNA. This sequence joins TRDV2 and TRDJ1; TRDD3 matches at 7 bases. Germline CDR1 reads GEAIGNYY; CDR2 reads EKD. The CDR3 consists of 13 residues. Trimming cost V 5 bases and J 1 base; bases outside gene matches: 3. The CDR3 loop reads CACGWGPTDKLIF. CDR3 in DNA: TGTGCCTGTGGCTGGGGGCCCACCGATAAACTCATCTTT.

Comment on this clone: It is likely a read error: a sequence one base away is far more abundant. V gene TRDV2 combines with J gene TRDJ3, with 8 bases matching TRDD3. Germline V gives CDR1 GEAIGNYY, CDR2 EKD. This CDR3 spans 22 amino acids. The CDR3 region is CACDTGWLVGDPSSWDIRQMFF. As DNA, the CDR3 is TGTGCCTGTGACACCGGATGGCTGGTGGGGGATCCGAGCTCCTGGGACATCCGACAGATGTTTTTC.